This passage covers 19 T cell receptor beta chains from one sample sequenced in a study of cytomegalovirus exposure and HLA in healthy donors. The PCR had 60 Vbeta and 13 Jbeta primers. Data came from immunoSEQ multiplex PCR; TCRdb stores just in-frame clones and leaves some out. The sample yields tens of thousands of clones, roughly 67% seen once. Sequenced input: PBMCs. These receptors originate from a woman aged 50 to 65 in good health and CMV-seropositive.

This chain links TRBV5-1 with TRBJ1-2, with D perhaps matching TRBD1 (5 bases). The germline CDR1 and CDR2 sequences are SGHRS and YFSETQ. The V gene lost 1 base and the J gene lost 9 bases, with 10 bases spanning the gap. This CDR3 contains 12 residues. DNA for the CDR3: TGCGCCAGCAGCTTGCAGGGCGGTAGCTACACCTTC. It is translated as CASSLQGGSYTF. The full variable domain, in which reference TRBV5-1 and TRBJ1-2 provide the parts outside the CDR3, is KAGVTQTPRYLIKTRGQQVTLSCSPISGHRSVSWYQQTPGQGLQFLFEYFSETQRNKGNFPGRFSGRQFSNSRSEMNVSTLELGDSALYLCASSLQGGSYTFGSGTRLTVV.

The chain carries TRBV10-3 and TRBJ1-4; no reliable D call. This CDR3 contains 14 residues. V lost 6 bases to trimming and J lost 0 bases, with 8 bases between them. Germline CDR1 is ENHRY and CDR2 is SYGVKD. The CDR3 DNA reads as TGTGCCATCAGCGTACAAGCAACTAATGAAAAACTGTTTTTT. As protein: CAISVQATNEKLFF.

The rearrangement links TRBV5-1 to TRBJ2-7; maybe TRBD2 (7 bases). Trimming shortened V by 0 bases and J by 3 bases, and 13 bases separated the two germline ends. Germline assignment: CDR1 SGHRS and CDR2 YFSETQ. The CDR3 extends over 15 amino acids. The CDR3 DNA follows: TGCGCCAGCAGCTTGGAAGGGGGGGAGGTCTACGAGCAGTACTTC. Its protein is CASSLEGGEVYEQYF.

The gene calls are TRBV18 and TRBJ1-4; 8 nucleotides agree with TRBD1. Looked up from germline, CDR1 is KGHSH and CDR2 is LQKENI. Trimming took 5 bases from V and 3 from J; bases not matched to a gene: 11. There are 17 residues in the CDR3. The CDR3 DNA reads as TGTGCCAGCTCAAACAGGGGGGACGAAGGAGCTAATGAAAAACTGTTTTTT. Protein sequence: CASSNRGDEGANEKLFF.

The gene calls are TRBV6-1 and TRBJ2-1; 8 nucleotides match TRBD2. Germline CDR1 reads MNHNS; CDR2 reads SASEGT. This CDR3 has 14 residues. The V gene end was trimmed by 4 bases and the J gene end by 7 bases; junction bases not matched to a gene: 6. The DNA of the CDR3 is TGTGCCAGCAGTGGGCGGGGGGTGAGGAATGAGCAGTTCTTC. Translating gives CASSGRGVRNEQFF.

CDR3: CASSLSGGTNEKLFF. The CDR3 region has the DNA TGTGCCAGCAGTTTGTCAGGGGGCACTAATGAAAAACTGTTTTTT. This chain connects TRBV6-5 to TRBJ1-4, with 8 bases matching TRBD1. The CDR3 consists of 15 residues. The ends lost 4 bases at V and 2 bases at J; junction bases unmatched: 3. The germline V gene has CDR1 MNHEY and CDR2 SVGAGI.

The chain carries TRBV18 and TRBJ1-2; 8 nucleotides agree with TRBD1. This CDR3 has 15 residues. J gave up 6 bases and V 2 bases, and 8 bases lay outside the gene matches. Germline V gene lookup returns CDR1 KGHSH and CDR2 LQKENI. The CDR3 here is CASSPSTGGADGYTF. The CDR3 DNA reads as TGTGCCAGCTCACCATCAACAGGGGGGGCCGATGGCTACACCTTC. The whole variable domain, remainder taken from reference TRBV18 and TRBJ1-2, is NAGVMQNPRHLVRRRGQEARLRCSPMKGHSHVYWYRQLPEEGLKFMVYLQKENIIDESGMPKERFSAEFPKEGPSILRIQQVVRGDSAAYFCASSPSTGGADGYTFGSGTRLTVV.

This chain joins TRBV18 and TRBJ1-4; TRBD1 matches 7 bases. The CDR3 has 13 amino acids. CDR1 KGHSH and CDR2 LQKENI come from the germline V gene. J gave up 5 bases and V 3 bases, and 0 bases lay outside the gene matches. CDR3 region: CASSPGQNEKLFF. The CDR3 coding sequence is TGTGCCAGCTCACCGGGACAGAATGAAAAACTGTTTTTT.

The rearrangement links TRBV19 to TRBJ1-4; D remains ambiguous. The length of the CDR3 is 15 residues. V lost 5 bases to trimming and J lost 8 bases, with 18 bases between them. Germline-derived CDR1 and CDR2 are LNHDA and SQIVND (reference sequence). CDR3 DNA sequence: TGTGCCAGTAGTCTGGGAACAGCGGGAGAGGAAAAACTGTTTTTT. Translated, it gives CASSLGTAGEEKLFF. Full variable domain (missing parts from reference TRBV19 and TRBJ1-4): DGGITQSPKYLFRKEGQNVTLSCEQNLNHDAMYWYRQDPGQGLRLIYYSQIVNDFQKGDIAEGYSVSREKKESFPLTVTSAQKNPTAFYLCASSLGTAGEEKLFFGSGTQLSVL.

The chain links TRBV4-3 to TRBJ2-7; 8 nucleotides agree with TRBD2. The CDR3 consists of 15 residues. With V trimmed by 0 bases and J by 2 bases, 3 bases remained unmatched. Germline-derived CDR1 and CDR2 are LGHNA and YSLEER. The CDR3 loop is CASSQDQRGTYEQYF. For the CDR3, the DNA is TGCGCCAGCAGCCAAGATCAGCGGGGGACCTACGAGCAGTACTTC.

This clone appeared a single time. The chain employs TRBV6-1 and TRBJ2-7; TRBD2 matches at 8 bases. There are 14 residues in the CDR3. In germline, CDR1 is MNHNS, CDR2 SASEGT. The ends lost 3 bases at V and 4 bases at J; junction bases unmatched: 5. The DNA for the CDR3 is TGTGCCAGCAGTGATTTCGGGGGGGGTTACGAGCAGTACTTC. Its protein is CASSDFGGGYEQYF.

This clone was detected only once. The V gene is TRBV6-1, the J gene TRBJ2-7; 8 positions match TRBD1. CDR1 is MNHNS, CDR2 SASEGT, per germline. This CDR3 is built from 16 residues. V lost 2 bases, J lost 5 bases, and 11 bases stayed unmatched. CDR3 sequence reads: CASSEQSGQGRDEQYF. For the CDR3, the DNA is TGTGCCAGCAGTGAACAATCAGGACAGGGTAGGGACGAGCAGTACTTC.

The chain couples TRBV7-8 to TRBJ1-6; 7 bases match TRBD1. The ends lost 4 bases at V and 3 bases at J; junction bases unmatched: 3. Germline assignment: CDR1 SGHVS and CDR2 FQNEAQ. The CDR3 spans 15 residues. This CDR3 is CASSSTGSYNSPLHF. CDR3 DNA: TGTGCCAGCAGCTCGACAGGGAGCTATAATTCACCCCTCCACTTT.

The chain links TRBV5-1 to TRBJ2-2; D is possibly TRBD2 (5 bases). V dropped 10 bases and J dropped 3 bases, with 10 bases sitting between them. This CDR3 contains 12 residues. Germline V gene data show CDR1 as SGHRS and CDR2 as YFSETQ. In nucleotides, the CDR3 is TGCGCCGGACTCGGAGACACCGGGGAGCTGTTTTTT. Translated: CAGLGDTGELFF.

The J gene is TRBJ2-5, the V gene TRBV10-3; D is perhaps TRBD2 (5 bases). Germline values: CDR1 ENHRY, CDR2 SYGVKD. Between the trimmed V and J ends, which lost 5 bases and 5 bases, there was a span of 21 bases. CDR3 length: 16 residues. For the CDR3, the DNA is TGTGCCATCAGTCCCATAGCGCCTGGGTTGGGGGAGACCCAGTACTTC. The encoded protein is CAISPIAPGLGETQYF.

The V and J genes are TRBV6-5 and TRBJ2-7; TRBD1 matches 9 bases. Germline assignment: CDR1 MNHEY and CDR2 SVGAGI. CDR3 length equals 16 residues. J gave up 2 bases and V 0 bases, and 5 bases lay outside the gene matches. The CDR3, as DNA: TGTGCCAGCAGTTACTCGGGACAGGGATCCACCTACGAGCAGTACTTC. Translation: CASSYSGQGSTYEQYF.

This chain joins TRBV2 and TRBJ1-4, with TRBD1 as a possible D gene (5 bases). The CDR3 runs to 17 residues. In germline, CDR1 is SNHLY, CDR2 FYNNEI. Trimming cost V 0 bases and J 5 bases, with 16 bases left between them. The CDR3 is CASSEALLGARNEKLFF. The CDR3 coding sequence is TGTGCCAGCAGTGAAGCGCTTCTAGGGGCAAGGAATGAAAAACTGTTTTTT. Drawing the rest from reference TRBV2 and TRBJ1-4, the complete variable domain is EPEVTQTPSHQVTQMGQEVILRCVPISNHLYFYWYRQILGQKVEFLVSFYNNEISEKSEIFDDQFSVERPDGSNFTLKIRSTKLEDSAMYFCASSEALLGARNEKLFFGSGTQLSVL.

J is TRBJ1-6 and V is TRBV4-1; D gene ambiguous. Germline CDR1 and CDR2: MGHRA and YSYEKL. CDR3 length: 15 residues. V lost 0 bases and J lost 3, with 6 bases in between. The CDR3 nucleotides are TGCGCCAGCAGCCAAGATCGGGGCTATAATTCACCCCTCCACTTT. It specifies CASSQDRGYNSPLHF.

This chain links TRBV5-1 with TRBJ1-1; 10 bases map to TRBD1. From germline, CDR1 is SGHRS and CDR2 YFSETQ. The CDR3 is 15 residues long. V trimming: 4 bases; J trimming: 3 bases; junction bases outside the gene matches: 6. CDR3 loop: CASSEGQGSDTEAFF. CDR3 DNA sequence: TGCGCCAGCAGCGAGGGACAGGGGTCCGACACTGAAGCTTTCTTT. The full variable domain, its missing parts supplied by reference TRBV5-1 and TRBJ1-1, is KAGVTQTPRYLIKTRGQQVTLSCSPISGHRSVSWYQQTPGQGLQFLFEYFSETQRNKGNFPGRFSGRQFSNSRSEMNVSTLELGDSALYLCASSEGQGSDTEAFFGQGTRLTVV.